The sequence of this T cell receptor beta chain was determined in a study of CD8 T cells in ankylosing spondylitis. Notes on the study in general: About 8 highly homologous variants made up a TCR beta motif, and this motif appeared characteristic of ankylosing spondylitis blood.

TCRdb called the 5' RACE reads again in MiXCR, with one record for every CDR3 protein. Of about 250,000 distinct CDR3 sequences listed, approximately 10% are singletons. This clonotype was seen ten or more times. Its cognate antigen is unknown. The origin of this receptor is a male donor with ankylosing spondylitis or in good health (not recorded which). The sequencing sample was made of blood, either unsorted or a sorted T cell fraction (not recorded which).

Written as DNA, the CDR3 is TGTGCCAGCAGTCCCCGGAGGGGGCAACGGAATGAGCAGTTCTTC. This codes for CASSPRRGQRNEQFF. The rearrangement uses TRBV12-3 or TRBV12-4 and TRBJ2-1; TRBD1 is a possible D gene (7 bases). V lost 5 bases to trimming and J lost 7 bases, with 18 bases between them. The CDR3 length is 15 residues.